A selection of T cell receptor beta chains follows, all from one sample in a study of OX40 agonist ivuxolimab in advanced cancers. Sequencing used immunoSEQ multiplex PCR; TCRdb keeps in-frame clones, though not all of them. Here the sample spans some 70,000 clones, under 90% being singletons. The sample in question was CD4+ or CD8+ T cells sorted from blood, obtained in a trial of the OX40 agonist ivuxolimab. These receptors all come from an adult with an advanced solid tumor such as melanoma, head and neck, liver or kidney cancer. Both conserved end residues are part of each CDR3. Each record gives: J gene, clone size, D gene, V gene, CDR3 DNA, CDR3 protein. The D gene is left open where the match is weak. The listing skips clone size in some rows; elsewhere it reads once, few, many or a size class.

j_call: TRBJ1-3; clone_size: .; d_call: .; v_call: TRBV7-2; cdr3_nt: TGTGCCAGCAGCTCGCAGCGTTCTGGAAACACCATATATTTT; cdr3_aa: CASSSQRSGNTIYF
j_call: TRBJ2-7; clone_size: .; d_call: TRBD1; v_call: TRBV29-1; cdr3_nt: TGCAGCGTCCCCCGACAGGGTTCCGACGAGCAGTACTTC; cdr3_aa: CSVPRQGSDEQYF
j_call: TRBJ2-7; clone_size: .; d_call: TRBD1; v_call: TRBV6-5; cdr3_nt: TGTGCCAGCAGATATGCGGGACAGGGGATCTACGAGCAGTACTTC; cdr3_aa: CASRYAGQGIYEQYF
j_call: TRBJ2-2; clone_size: .; d_call: .; v_call: TRBV5-1; cdr3_nt: TGCGCCAGCAGCTTGGCAGGGCCCGGGGAGCTGTTTTTT; cdr3_aa: CASSLAGPGELFF
j_call: TRBJ2-7; clone_size: .; d_call: .; v_call: TRBV6-5; cdr3_nt: TGTGCCAGCAGTGCGTCGGGGTACTACGAGCAGTACTTC; cdr3_aa: CASSASGYYEQYF
j_call: TRBJ2-3; clone_size: .; d_call: TRBD1; v_call: TRBV5-5; cdr3_nt: TGTGCCAGCAGCCAACCCCGGACAGGGGGGACAGATACGCAGTATTTT; cdr3_aa: CASSQPRTGGTDTQYF
j_call: TRBJ2-3; clone_size: .; d_call: .; v_call: TRBV21-1; cdr3_nt: TGTGCCAGCAGCAAAGTTGGCAGGTGCACAGATACGCAGTATTTT; cdr3_aa: CASSKVGRCTDTQYF
j_call: TRBJ2-7; clone_size: once; d_call: .; v_call: TRBV7-2; cdr3_nt: TGTGCCAGCAGCTTAGTCCCCCACGAGCAGTACTTC; cdr3_aa: CASSLVPHEQYF
j_call: TRBJ2-7; clone_size: .; d_call: TRBD1; v_call: TRBV19; cdr3_nt: TGTGCCAGTAGTCCGCGGACAGGGGCTTCTTTGGGCGAGCAGTACTTC; cdr3_aa: CASSPRTGASLGEQYF
j_call: TRBJ1-5; clone_size: few; d_call: .; v_call: TRBV7-2; cdr3_nt: TGTGCCAGCAGCTTGACGGTAAATCAGCCCCAGCATTTT; cdr3_aa: CASSLTVNQPQHF
j_call: TRBJ2-3; clone_size: .; d_call: .; v_call: TRBV7-2; cdr3_nt: TGTGCCAGCAGCACCTACACAGATACGCAGTATTTT; cdr3_aa: CASSTYTDTQYF
j_call: TRBJ1-3; clone_size: .; d_call: .; v_call: TRBV19; cdr3_nt: TGTGCCAGTAGTATAAATCGGACTCCTGGAAACACCATATATTTT; cdr3_aa: CASSINRTPGNTIYF
j_call: TRBJ1-6; clone_size: .; d_call: .; v_call: TRBV18; cdr3_nt: TGTGCCAGCTCACCACTTCTGCAGGGAGTTGGCTCCTATAATTCACCCCTCCACTTT; cdr3_aa: CASSPLLQGVGSYNSPLHF
j_call: TRBJ2-3; clone_size: .; d_call: TRBD2; v_call: TRBV10-3; cdr3_nt: TGTGCCATCAGTTCTAGCGGACGCACAGATACGCAGTATTTT; cdr3_aa: CAISSSGRTDTQYF
j_call: TRBJ1-1; clone_size: .; d_call: .; v_call: TRBV7-2; cdr3_nt: TGTGCCAGCAGCCTATACACGGGAACTTTCTTT; cdr3_aa: CASSLYTGTFF
j_call: TRBJ1-1; clone_size: .; d_call: .; v_call: TRBV13; cdr3_nt: TGTGCCAGCAGCTACGGACAGAACACTGAAGCTTTCTTT; cdr3_aa: CASSYGQNTEAFF
j_call: TRBJ1-5; clone_size: .; d_call: TRBD1; v_call: TRBV4-1; cdr3_nt: TGCGCCAGCAGCCAAGATCGTGGGACAGGGGTTGTTCAGCCCCAGCATTTT; cdr3_aa: CASSQDRGTGVVQPQHF
j_call: TRBJ2-7; clone_size: .; d_call: .; v_call: TRBV6-1; cdr3_nt: TGTGCCAGCAGTGAAAGGTTCGGGGACTCCTACGAGCAGTACTTC; cdr3_aa: CASSERFGDSYEQYF
j_call: TRBJ1-1; clone_size: .; d_call: TRBD1; v_call: TRBV19; cdr3_nt: TGTGCCAGTAGTATTGGGGACAGGGGAGGCAAGCCTGCAGCTTTCTTT; cdr3_aa: CASSIGDRGGKPAAFF
j_call: TRBJ1-1; clone_size: .; d_call: .; v_call: TRBV6-5; cdr3_nt: TGTGCCAGCAGCCCCCCGGCACAGGAGGACACTGAAGCTTTCTTT; cdr3_aa: CASSPPAQEDTEAFF
j_call: TRBJ1-2; clone_size: .; d_call: TRBD1; v_call: TRBV7-9; cdr3_nt: TGTGCCAGCAGCTTAGCGGGGACAGGGGAAGGCTACACCTTC; cdr3_aa: CASSLAGTGEGYTF
j_call: TRBJ2-3; clone_size: once; d_call: .; v_call: TRBV10-2; cdr3_nt: TGCGCCAGCAGTGCGAGCCTCACCGGCACAGATACGCAGTATTTT; cdr3_aa: CASSASLTGTDTQYF
j_call: TRBJ1-1; clone_size: .; d_call: .; v_call: TRBV18; cdr3_nt: TGTGCCAGCTCACGGGGAGACAGCTTGAACACTGAAGCTTTCTTT; cdr3_aa: CASSRGDSLNTEAFF
j_call: TRBJ1-2; clone_size: .; d_call: .; v_call: TRBV7-9; cdr3_nt: TGTGCCAGCAGCTTTAACAGGGATCATGGCTACACCTTC; cdr3_aa: CASSFNRDHGYTF
j_call: TRBJ2-7; clone_size: .; d_call: TRBD1; v_call: TRBV18; cdr3_nt: TGTGCCAGCTCACCTAGACAGGGTGTCTACGAGCAGTACTTC; cdr3_aa: CASSPRQGVYEQYF
j_call: TRBJ2-1; clone_size: .; d_call: TRBD1; v_call: TRBV10-3; cdr3_nt: TGTGCCAGTGGACAGGGGAGCCCCAAGATATACAATGAGCAGTTCTTC; cdr3_aa: CASGQGSPKIYNEQFF
j_call: TRBJ2-3; clone_size: .; d_call: .; v_call: TRBV5-1; cdr3_nt: TGCGCCAGCAGCCAGGGTATCGCAGATACGCAGTATTTT; cdr3_aa: CASSQGIADTQYF
j_call: TRBJ2-7; clone_size: .; d_call: .; v_call: TRBV20-1; cdr3_nt: TGCAGTGGAGCAGACTCCTACGAGCAGTACTTC; cdr3_aa: CSGADSYEQYF
j_call: TRBJ1-1; clone_size: .; d_call: TRBD1; v_call: TRBV6-6; cdr3_nt: TGTGCCAGCATCTCCGGGACAGGGGTTTTAAACACTGAAGCTTTCTTT; cdr3_aa: CASISGTGVLNTEAFF